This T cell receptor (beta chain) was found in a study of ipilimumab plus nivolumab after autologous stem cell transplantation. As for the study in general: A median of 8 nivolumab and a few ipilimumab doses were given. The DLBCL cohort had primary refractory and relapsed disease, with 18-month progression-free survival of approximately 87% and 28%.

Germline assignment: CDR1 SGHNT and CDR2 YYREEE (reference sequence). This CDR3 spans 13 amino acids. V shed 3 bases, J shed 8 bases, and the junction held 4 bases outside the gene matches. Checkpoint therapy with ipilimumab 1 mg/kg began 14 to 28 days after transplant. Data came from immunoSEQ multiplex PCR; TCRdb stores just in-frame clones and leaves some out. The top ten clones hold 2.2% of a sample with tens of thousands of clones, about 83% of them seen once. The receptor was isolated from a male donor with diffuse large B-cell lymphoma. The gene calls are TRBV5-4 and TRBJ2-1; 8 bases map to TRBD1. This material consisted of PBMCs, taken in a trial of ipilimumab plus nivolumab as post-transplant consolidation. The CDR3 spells CASSSGQGDEQFF. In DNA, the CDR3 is TGTGCCAGCAGCTCCGGACAGGGCGATGAGCAGTTCTTC.